These T cell receptor beta chains were read from a single sample in a study of cytomegalovirus exposure and HLA in healthy donors. Repertoires were generated with immunoSEQ multiplex PCR, while TCRdb's copy carries only in-frame clones and drops some. The sample holds about 220,000 clones, 80% to 90% seen once. Sequenced input: PBMCs. The receptor source for this set is a man between 18 and 35 years old in good health and CMV-seronegative. The conserved cysteine and the conserved F or W are not part of the CDR3 here.

J gene,V gene,CDR3 protein
TRBJ2-7,TRBV18,ASSPGRNEQY
TRBJ1-6,TRBV11-2,ASSGGGHNSPLH
TRBJ2-2,TRBV4-1,ASSRAGTGELF
TRBJ2-3,TRBV7-9,ASSLLAGSTRDTQY
TRBJ1-2,TRBV6-5,ASSYSIGTGTYGYT
TRBJ1-2,TRBV28,ASSRGQGHGYT
TRBJ2-1,TRBV7-9,ASSPLAGGEQF
TRBJ1-2,TRBV27,ASSFLGQGVGYT
TRBJ2-7,TRBV10-3,AIATGTSYEQY
TRBJ2-1,TRBV4-1,ASSPELSGGHEQF
TRBJ1-1,TRBV5-4,ASSRNTEAF
TRBJ2-7,TRBV6-1,AGGGEYEQY
TRBJ1-6,TRBV27,ASSSGQNNSPLH
TRBJ2-7,TRBV27,ASSSSLGQVLYEQY
TRBJ2-2,TRBV11-2,ASSSNSGRFVPGELF
TRBJ2-1,TRBV6-6,ASSYAQGYNEQF
TRBJ1-4,TRBV2,ASSAREKLF
TRBJ2-3,TRBV23-1,ASSQDRTGSVGTDTQY
TRBJ1-1,TRBV20-1,SAKTGTEAF
TRBJ1-4,TRBV28,ASSIPVGRGEKLF
TRBJ1-1,TRBV30,AWTRSGNTEAF